This T cell receptor beta chain was documented in a study of cytomegalovirus exposure and HLA in healthy donors. Whole-study context: Membership in the Caucasian-associated ancestry cluster was found for around four fifths of 300 to 400 genotyped donors. Overall study results and limits: In a later analysis, TCR beta V- and J-gene trimming showed a link to a missense DCLRE1C variant. Reportedly, fewer N-insertions than the 666-donor mean appeared in an Asian-associated ancestry cluster in a later analysis.

Donors showed nominal health when sampled, although they likely had unrecorded immune exposures. A note on this clone: As yet, its antigen is unknown.

There are 16 residues in the CDR3. Trimming took 3 bases from V and 4 from J; bases not matched to a gene: 5. The germline CDR1 and CDR2 sequences are ENHRY and SYGVKD. PCR used 60 Vbeta primers and 13 Jbeta primers. Assay used: immunoSEQ multiplex PCR; TCRdb lists only in-frame clones, some missing. The sample has some 120,000 clones, 7% to 9.5% seen once; the top ten hold around 6.1%. This receptor was obtained from a woman aged 40 to 50 in good health and CMV-seropositive. The chain links TRBV10-3 to TRBJ1-6; 8 positions agree with TRBD1. The sequenced material came from PBMCs. CDR3 nucleotide sequence: TGTGCCATCAGTGACGGACAGGGTCCATATAATTCACCCCTCCACTTT. Protein product: CAISDGQGPYNSPLHF.